The clone carrying this TCR beta chain counts as medium-sized. Its matching antigen is unknown. The data belong to a study of spatial heterogeneity in lung cancer. Study observations and caveats: Tumor T cell coverage was estimated at 6.5% to 7% for alpha and under 15% for beta chains. Tumors with more nonsynonymous mutations had more expanded intratumoral alpha and beta TCRs.

The sample's time point: sample taken at primary tumor resection. TCRdb reprocessed the 5' RACE reads via MiXCR and lists one record per CDR3 protein. The sample has roughly 7,800 distinct CDR3 sequences, approximately 9% seen once. The clonotype originates from a male donor with early-stage non-small cell lung cancer. This specimen consisted of lung tumor tissue, obtained at surgery.

The CDR3 spells CAWSGGGTDTQYF. Here the CDR3 DNA reads TGTGCCTGGAGTGGCGGGGGGACAGATACGCAGTATTTT. The chain employs TRBV30 and TRBJ2-3; 8 nucleotides match TRBD2. With V trimmed by 1 base and J by 3 bases, 0 bases remained unmatched. Germline V gene lookup returns CDR1 GTSNPN and CDR2 SVGIG (reference sequence). The CDR3 loop spans 13 amino acids.